These 19 T cell receptor beta chains were all obtained from the same sample, sequenced in a study of beta chain features in type 1 diabetes. Overall study results and limits: Significant though moderate, a shortening of TCRB CDR3s appeared in all four CD4+ subsets of Type 1 diabetes patients.

The authors reverse transcribed all of the isolated RNA, so sequencing captured expressed TCRB transcripts. Produced via immunoSEQ multiplex PCR; TCRdb's table is partial and in-frame only. The data contain about 160,000 clones, over 55% of them seen just once; the ten biggest clones take up roughly 0.092%. These TCRs' antigens remain unknown. Sequences were obtained from naive CD4+ T cells from blood. These receptor sequences come from a man aged 30 to 39 with type 1 diabetes.

The gene calls are TRBV10-3 and TRBJ1-5, with unresolved D. The CDR3 extends over 12 amino acids. V lost 2 bases, J lost 6 bases, and 5 bases lay in between. The V gene's germline CDR1 is ENHRY and CDR2 SYGVKD. CDR3 nucleotides: TGTGCCATCAGTGAGACTGTTCAGCCCCAGCATTTT. Its protein is CAISETVQPQHF.

The count of this clone is one. This rearrangement joins TRBV7-9 to TRBJ2-7, with no clear D. From germline, CDR1 is SEHNR and CDR2 FQNEAQ (reference sequence). V lost 2 bases and J 7 bases, leaving 9 bases between the germline ends. The CDR3 covers 12 residues. CDR3 in amino acids: CASSLYLGEQYF. The CDR3 coding sequence is TGTGCCAGCAGCTTATATTTGGGTGAGCAGTACTTC.

This chain uses TRBV4-3 with TRBJ1-5; 7 bases agree with TRBD1. CDR3 size: 13 residues. V was pared by 2 bases and J by 5 bases, with 0 bases of the junction left unmatched. CDR1 and CDR2 (germline): LGHNA, YSLEER. CDR3 DNA sequence: TGCGCCAGCAGCCAACAGGGGGATCAGCCCCAGCATTTT. This gives the protein CASSQQGDQPQHF.

The CDR3 region has the DNA TGTGCCAGCAGCTTAACCGGCACAGATACGCAGTATTTT. As protein: CASSLTGTDTQYF. J is TRBJ2-3 and V is TRBV11-2; D is unresolved. V lost 2 bases and J 1 base, leaving 4 bases between the germline ends. Germline V lookup: CDR1 SGHAT, CDR2 FQNNGV. The CDR3 runs to 13 residues. Complete variable domain (other parts from reference TRBV11-2 and TRBJ2-3): EAGVAQSPRYKIIEKRQSVAFWCNPISGHATLYWYQQILGQGPKLLIQFQNNGVVDDSQLPKDRFSAERLKGVDSTLKIQPAKLEDSAVYLCASSLTGTDTQYFGPGTRLTVL.

The chain uses TRBV29-1 and TRBJ2-5, with D perhaps being TRBD1 or TRBD2 (5 bases each). This CDR3 spans 13 amino acids. Germline V gives CDR1 SQVTM, CDR2 ANQGSEA. V was trimmed by 6 bases and J by 2 bases, leaving 13 bases between them. The CDR3 DNA is TGCAGCGTGGCCGGGACGGTTCAAGAGACCCAGTACTTC. Its protein product is CSVAGTVQETQYF.

This clone was observed a handful of times. The chain combines TRBV30 with TRBJ2-6, with D perhaps TRBD1 (6 bases). The CDR3 spans 18 residues. Germline CDR1 GTSNPN, CDR2 SVGIG (reference sequence). Trimming cost V 5 bases and J 0 bases, with 20 bases left between them. This CDR3 reads CAWDPGQTYGSGANVLTF. CDR3 bases: TGTGCCTGGGACCCCGGACAGACCTACGGCTCTGGGGCCAACGTCCTGACTTTC.

J is TRBJ2-1 and V is TRBV11-2, with a tentative D call TRBD2 (6 bases). From germline, CDR1 is SGHAT and CDR2 FQNNGV. V lost 3 bases, J lost 0 bases, and 9 bases lay in between. The CDR3 length is 15 residues. The CDR3, as DNA: TGTGCCAGCAGCTTTGTGCGGGGCTCCTACAATGAGCAGTTCTTC. It translates to CASSFVRGSYNEQFF.

The chain combines TRBV14 with TRBJ2-3; D assignment may be TRBD1 or TRBD2 (5 bases each). The CDR3 consists of 14 residues. The V gene lost 0 bases and the J gene lost 11 bases, with 15 bases spanning the gap. Germline CDR1 is SGHDN and CDR2 is FVKESK. DNA for the CDR3: TGTGCCAGCAGCCAAGACCCGGGACGAGCGTGGCAGTATTTT. Protein: CASSQDPGRAWQYF.

In its sample, this clone was seen once. J is TRBJ2-5 and V is TRBV7-2; D is unclear. This CDR3 has 15 amino acids. V was pared by 1 base and J by 0 bases, with 9 bases between. The germline gives CDR1 SGHTA, CDR2 FQGNSA. CDR3 residues: CASSLEVLYQETQYF. CDR3 nucleotide sequence: TGTGCCAGCAGCTTAGAGGTCCTGTACCAAGAGACCCAGTACTTC.

Regarding this clone: Other DNA sequences of this sample code for an identical CDR3. This chain connects TRBV5-1 to TRBJ2-7; the D is unclear. The CDR3 covers 12 residues. Per the germline V gene, CDR1 is SGHRS and CDR2 is YFSETQ. V lost 1 base to trimming and J lost 1 base, with 3 bases between them. CDR3 protein: CASSLPSYEQYF. The CDR3 DNA reads TGCGCCAGCAGCTTGCCGTCCTACGAGCAGTACTTC.

The rearrangement links TRBV28 to TRBJ2-1; D is unclear. Trimming took 7 bases from V and 3 from J, leaving 10 bases between them. CDR1 MDHEN and CDR2 SYDVKM come from the germline V gene. The CDR3 covers 13 residues. For the CDR3, the DNA is TGTGCCAGCACCGACGGAAGCTACAATGAGCAGTTCTTC. It yields the protein CASTDGSYNEQFF.

The chain joins TRBV7-2 to TRBJ2-3, with TRBD2 matching 9 bases. V trimming: 5 bases; J trimming: 3 bases; junction bases outside the gene matches: 3. The CDR3 sequence is 14 residues long. Per germline, CDR1 SGHTA and CDR2 FQGNSA. CDR3 residues: CASSRGLATDTQYF. The CDR3, as DNA: TGTGCCAGCAGCCGCGGACTAGCGACAGATACGCAGTATTTT.

This clone was seen just once. The chain recombines TRBV29-1 with TRBJ2-3; D may be TRBD2 (5 bases). V was cut by 4 bases and J by 6 bases, with 11 bases left in between. The CDR3 is 12 amino acids. Germline V gene data show CDR1 as SQVTM and CDR2 as ANQGSEA. The CDR3 DNA sequence: TGCAGCGTTGGGACTGGGTTCGATACGCAGTATTTT. Protein product: CSVGTGFDTQYF.

The rearrangement links TRBV7-2 to TRBJ2-7; D unclear. V was shortened by 6 bases and J by 0 bases, with 9 bases between the two germline ends. This CDR3 comprises 13 residues. Germline V CDR1 and CDR2: SGHTA, FQGNSA. The CDR3 reads CASRKTVSYEQYF. CDR3 DNA: TGTGCCAGCAGAAAGACTGTCTCCTACGAGCAGTACTTC.

This chain links TRBV7-6 with TRBJ2-7, with unresolved D. The ends were cut back, 3 bases at V and 5 bases at J, with 8 bases in the middle. The CDR3 has 12 amino acids. From germline, CDR1 is SGHVS and CDR2 FNYEAQ. The CDR3 reads CASSFFFDEQYF. The CDR3 nucleotides read TGTGCCAGCAGCTTTTTTTTCGACGAGCAGTACTTC.

This clone has only a few counts. V and J are TRBV7-9 and TRBJ1-2, with D maybe TRBD1 (5 bases). Trimming stripped 4 bases from V and 8 bases from J, with 14 bases between. This CDR3 is 13 amino acids long. CDR1 is SEHNR and CDR2 is FQNEAQ in the germline V gene (reference sequence). CDR3 protein: CASSYGDRWGYTF. The CDR3 region has the DNA TGTGCCAGCAGCTACGGGGACCGCTGGGGCTACACCTTC.

The rearrangement uses TRBV10-3 and TRBJ2-1; no clear D gene. The CDR3 extends over 14 amino acids. The V gene's germline CDR1 is ENHRY and CDR2 SYGVKD. With 0 bases removed from V and 9 bases from J, the gap between germline ends came to 12 bases. DNA for the CDR3: TGTGCCATCAGTGAGTCCCATGGGTATCTTGAGCAGTTCTTC. Its protein product is CAISESHGYLEQFF.

The chain recombines TRBV10-3 with TRBJ1-1; D is perhaps TRBD1 (6 bases). The V end was cut by 4 bases, the J end by 3 bases, with 9 bases between. The germline V gene has CDR1 ENHRY and CDR2 SYGVKD. The CDR3 sequence is 13 residues long. The chain's CDR3 is CAISVQGDTEAFF. For the CDR3, the DNA is TGTGCCATCAGTGTACAGGGAGACACTGAAGCTTTCTTT.

The chain carries TRBV12-5 and TRBJ2-1; possible D gene TRBD1, 6 bases. The CDR3 is 16 residues long. Germline values: CDR1 LGHNT, CDR2 FRNRAP. The ends were cut back, 2 bases at V and 1 base at J, with 12 bases in the middle. CDR3: CASGLLRDTSYNEQFF. The CDR3 DNA is TGTGCTAGTGGTTTGCTCCGGGACACTTCCTACAATGAGCAGTTCTTC.